The next 3 T cell receptor beta chains were all read from a single sample in a study of T cell responses to AZD1222 COVID-19 vaccine. TCRdb's table, derived via immunoSEQ multiplex PCR, lists solely in-frame clones and lacks some. The repertoire holds some 110,000 clones, with about 91% as singletons. This specimen consisted of peripheral blood, obtained on day 0 of AZD1222 vaccination. All receptors derive from an adult in good health.

V and J are TRBV7-3 and TRBJ2-3, with D maybe TRBD2 (6 bases). This CDR3 region has 15 residues. The V end was cut by 3 bases, the J end by 2 bases, with 12 bases between. In germline, CDR1 is SGHTA, CDR2 FQGTGA. CDR3 DNA: TGTGCCAGCAGCTTTTACGGGGGTCCCACAGATACGCAGTATTTT. Protein product: CASSFYGGPTDTQYF.

The chain has TRBV2 and TRBJ2-1; a possible D gene is TRBD2 (7 bases). Germline CDR1 SNHLY, CDR2 FYNNEI. Trimming removed 2 bases from V and 11 bases from J, with 10 bases in between. This CDR3 is 12 amino acids long. The CDR3 nucleotides are TGTGCCAGCAGTGAACGGGGGGCACAGCAGTTCTTC. Protein product: CASSERGAQQFF. Based on the CDR3 plus reference TRBV2 and TRBJ2-1, the full variable domain is EPEVTQTPSHQVTQMGQEVILRCVPISNHLYFYWYRQILGQKVEFLVSFYNNEISEKSEIFDDQFSVERPDGSNFTLKIRSTKLEDSAMYFCASSERGAQQFFGPGTRLTVL.

This chain joins TRBV7-3 and TRBJ2-7; a weak D match, TRBD2 (5 bases). CDR3 length: 15 amino acids. Trimming left V 0 bases short and J 5 bases short, with 14 bases between. From germline, CDR1 is SGHTA and CDR2 FQGTGA. CDR3 protein: CASSLTGPGFHEQYF. DNA of the CDR3: TGTGCCAGCAGCTTAACGGGTCCGGGGTTCCACGAGCAGTACTTC.